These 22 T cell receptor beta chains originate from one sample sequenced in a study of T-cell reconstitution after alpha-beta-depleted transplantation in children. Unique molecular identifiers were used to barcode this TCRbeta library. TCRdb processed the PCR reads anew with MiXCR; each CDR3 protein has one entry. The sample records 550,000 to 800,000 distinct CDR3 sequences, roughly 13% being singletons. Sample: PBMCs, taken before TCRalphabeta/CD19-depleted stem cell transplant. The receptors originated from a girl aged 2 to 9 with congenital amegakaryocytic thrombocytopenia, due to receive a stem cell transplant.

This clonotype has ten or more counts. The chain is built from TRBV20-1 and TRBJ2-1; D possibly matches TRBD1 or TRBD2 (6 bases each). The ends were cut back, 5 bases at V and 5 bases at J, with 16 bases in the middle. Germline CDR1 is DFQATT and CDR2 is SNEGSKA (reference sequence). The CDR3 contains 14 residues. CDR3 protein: CSAALRGANNEQFF. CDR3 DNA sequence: TGCAGTGCTGCTTTAAGGGGGGCTAACAATGAGCAGTTCTTC.

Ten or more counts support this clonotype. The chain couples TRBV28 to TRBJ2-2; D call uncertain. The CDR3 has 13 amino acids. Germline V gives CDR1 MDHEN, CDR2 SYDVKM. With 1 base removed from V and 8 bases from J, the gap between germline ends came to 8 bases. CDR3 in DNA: TGTGCCAGCAGTTTATCCCACCTTGGGGAGCTGTTTTTT. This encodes CASSLSHLGELFF.

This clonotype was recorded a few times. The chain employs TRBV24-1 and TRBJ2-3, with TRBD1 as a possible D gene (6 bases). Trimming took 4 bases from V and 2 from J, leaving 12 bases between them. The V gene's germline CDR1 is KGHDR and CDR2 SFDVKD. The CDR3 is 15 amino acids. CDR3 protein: CATSDHRDNTDTQYF. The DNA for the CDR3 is TGTGCCACCAGTGACCACCGGGACAACACAGATACGCAGTATTTT.

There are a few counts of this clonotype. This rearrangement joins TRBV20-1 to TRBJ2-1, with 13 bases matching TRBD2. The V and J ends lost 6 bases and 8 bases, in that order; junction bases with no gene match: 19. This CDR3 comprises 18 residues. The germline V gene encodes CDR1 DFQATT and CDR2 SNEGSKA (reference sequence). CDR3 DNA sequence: TGCAGTGCGAACCACCTTGCTACTAGCGGGAGGGACGGAGATGAGCAGTTCTTC. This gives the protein CSANHLATSGRDGDEQFF.

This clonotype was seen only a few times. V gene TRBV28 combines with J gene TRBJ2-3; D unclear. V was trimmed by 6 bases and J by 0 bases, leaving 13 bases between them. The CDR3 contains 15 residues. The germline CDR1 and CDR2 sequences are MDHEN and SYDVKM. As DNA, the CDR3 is TGTGCCAGCAGCCCCACCCCCGACAGCACAGATACGCAGTATTTT. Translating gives CASSPTPDSTDTQYF.

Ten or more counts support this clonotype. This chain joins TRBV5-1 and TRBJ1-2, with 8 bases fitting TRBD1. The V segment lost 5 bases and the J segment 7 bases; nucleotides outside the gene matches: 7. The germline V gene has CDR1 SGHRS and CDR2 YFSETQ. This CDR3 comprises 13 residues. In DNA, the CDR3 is TGCGCCAGCAGACCGGACAGGGAAGTTGGCTACACCTTC. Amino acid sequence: CASRPDREVGYTF.

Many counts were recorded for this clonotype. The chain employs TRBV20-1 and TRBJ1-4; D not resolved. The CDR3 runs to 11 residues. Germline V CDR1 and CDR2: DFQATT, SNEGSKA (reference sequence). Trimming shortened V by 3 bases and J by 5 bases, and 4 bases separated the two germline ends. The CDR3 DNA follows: TGCAGTGCTAGGACAAATGAAAAACTGTTTTTT. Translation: CSARTNEKLFF.

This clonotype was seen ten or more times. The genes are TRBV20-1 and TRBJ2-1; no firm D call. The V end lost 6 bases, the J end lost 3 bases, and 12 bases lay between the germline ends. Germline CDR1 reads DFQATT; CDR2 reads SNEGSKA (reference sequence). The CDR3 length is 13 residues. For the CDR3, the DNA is TGCAGTGCGTGGCGGCCCTTCTACAATGAGCAGTTCTTC. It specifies CSAWRPFYNEQFF.

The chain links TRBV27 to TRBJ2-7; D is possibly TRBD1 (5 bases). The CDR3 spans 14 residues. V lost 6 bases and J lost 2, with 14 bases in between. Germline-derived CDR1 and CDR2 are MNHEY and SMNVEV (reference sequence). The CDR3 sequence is CASSGRQNTYEQYF. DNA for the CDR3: TGTGCCAGCAGCGGCCGACAGAATACCTACGAGCAGTACTTC.

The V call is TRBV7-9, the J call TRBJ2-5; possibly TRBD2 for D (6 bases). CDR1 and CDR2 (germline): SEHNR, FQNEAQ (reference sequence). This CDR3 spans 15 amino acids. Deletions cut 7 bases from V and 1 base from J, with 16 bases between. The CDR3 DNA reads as TGTGCCAGCACACCCCTGGCGGGGACCCAAGAGACCCAGTACTTC. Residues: CASTPLAGTQETQYF.

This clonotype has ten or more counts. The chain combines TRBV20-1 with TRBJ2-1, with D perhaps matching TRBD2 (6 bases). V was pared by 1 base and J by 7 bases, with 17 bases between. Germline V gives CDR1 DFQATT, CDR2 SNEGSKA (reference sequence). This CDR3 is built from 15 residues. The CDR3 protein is CSARGYGGKGNEQFF. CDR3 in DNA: TGCAGTGCTAGAGGGTACGGCGGGAAAGGAAATGAGCAGTTCTTC.

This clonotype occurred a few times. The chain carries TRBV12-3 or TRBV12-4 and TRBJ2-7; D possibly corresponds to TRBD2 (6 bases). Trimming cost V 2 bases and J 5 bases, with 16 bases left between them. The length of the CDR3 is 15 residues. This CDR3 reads CASSLTAGRTHEQYF. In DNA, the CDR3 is TGTGCCAGCAGTTTAACAGCAGGGAGGACCCACGAGCAGTACTTC.

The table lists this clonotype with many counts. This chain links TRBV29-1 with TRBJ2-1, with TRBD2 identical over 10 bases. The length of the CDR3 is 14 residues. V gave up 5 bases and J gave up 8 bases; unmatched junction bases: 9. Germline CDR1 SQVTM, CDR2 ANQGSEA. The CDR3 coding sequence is TGCAGCGTTCGCCCTAGCGGGAGTGTCGATGAGCAGTTCTTC. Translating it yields CSVRPSGSVDEQFF.

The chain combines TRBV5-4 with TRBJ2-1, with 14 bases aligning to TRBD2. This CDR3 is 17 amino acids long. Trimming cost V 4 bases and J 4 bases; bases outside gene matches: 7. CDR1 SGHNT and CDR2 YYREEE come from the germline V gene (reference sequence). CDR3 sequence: CASSGWTSGRRYNEQFF. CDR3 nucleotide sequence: TGTGCCAGCAGCGGTTGGACTAGCGGGAGGAGGTACAATGAGCAGTTCTTC.

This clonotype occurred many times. Here the CDR3 DNA reads TGTGCCAGCAGCCAAGCCGGACAGCCAATCTATGGCTACACCTTC. Its protein is CASSQAGQPIYGYTF. V is TRBV4-2 and J is TRBJ1-2; D may be TRBD1 (6 bases). Trimming took 1 base from V and 4 from J, leaving 13 bases between them. From germline, CDR1 is LGHNA and CDR2 YNFKEQ. The CDR3 length is 15 residues.

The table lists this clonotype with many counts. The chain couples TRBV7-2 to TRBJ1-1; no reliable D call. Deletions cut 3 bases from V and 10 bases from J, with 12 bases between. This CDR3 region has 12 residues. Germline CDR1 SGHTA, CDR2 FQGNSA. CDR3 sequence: CASSFGAWTAFF. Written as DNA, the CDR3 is TGTGCCAGCAGCTTTGGCGCCTGGACAGCTTTCTTT.

The CDR3 here is CSASSVYEQYF. The DNA for the CDR3 is TGCAGTGCTAGCAGCGTCTACGAGCAGTACTTC. The chain recombines TRBV20-1 with TRBJ2-7, with D hard to call. The CDR3 sequence is 11 residues long. The germline gives CDR1 DFQATT, CDR2 SNEGSKA (reference sequence). Trimming cost V 3 bases and J 3 bases, with 6 bases left between them.

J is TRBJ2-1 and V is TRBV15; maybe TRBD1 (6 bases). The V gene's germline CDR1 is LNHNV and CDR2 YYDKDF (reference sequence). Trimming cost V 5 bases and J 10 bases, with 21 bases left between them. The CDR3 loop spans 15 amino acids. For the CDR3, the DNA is TGTGCCACCAGCCCCTTAGTGGGGGCCCAATGGGAGCAGTTCTTC. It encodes CATSPLVGAQWEQFF.

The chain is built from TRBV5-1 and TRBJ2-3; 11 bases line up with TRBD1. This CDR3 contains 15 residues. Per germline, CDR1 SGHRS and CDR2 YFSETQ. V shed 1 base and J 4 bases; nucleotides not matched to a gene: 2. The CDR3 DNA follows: TGCGCCAGCAGCTTGTGGACAGGGGGCGCAGATACGCAGTATTTT. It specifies CASSLWTGGADTQYF.

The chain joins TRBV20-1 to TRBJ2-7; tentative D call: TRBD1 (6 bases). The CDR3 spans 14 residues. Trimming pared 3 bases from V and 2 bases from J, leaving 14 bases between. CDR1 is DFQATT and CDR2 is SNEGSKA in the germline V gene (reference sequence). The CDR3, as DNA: TGCAGTGCTAGTCCCACGCAGGGGACCTACGAGCAGTACTTC. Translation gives CSASPTQGTYEQYF.

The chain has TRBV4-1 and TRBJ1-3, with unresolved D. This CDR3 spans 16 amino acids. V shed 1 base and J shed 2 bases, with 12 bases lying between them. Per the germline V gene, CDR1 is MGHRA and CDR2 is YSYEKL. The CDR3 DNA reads TGCGCCAGCAGCCAAGCTCCCCGGGGAGCTGGAAACACCATATATTTT. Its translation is CASSQAPRGAGNTIYF.

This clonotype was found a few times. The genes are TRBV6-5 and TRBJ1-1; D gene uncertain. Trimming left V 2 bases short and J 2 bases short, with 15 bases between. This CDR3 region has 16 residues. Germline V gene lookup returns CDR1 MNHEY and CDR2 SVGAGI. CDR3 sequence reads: CASSYLRLRPNTEAFF. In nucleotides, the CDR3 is TGTGCCAGCAGTTACCTAAGACTGCGGCCCAACACTGAAGCTTTCTTT.